These 4 T cell receptor beta chains were all obtained from the same sample, sequenced in a study of T cell clusters in autoimmune cytopenias. Roughly 40,000 genome equivalents of blood DNA were amplified for TRB. TRB was amplified by touch-down multiplex PCR, primer pools A and B combined. TCRdb reprocessed the multiplex PCR reads, keeping one entry per CDR3 protein, no DNA. This sample carries about 8,300 distinct CDR3 sequences, with 3.1% going to the ten biggest clones. Sequenced material: peripheral blood. These receptors came from a human donor with an autoimmune cytopenia or autoimmune hepatitis (not recorded which).

The chain employs TRBV19 and TRBJ1-5; TCRdb reports TRBD1, a call that lacks DNA to check it against. This CDR3 has 15 residues. CDR1 and CDR2 from the germline V gene are LNHDA and SQIVND (reference sequence). The CDR3 region is CASSLLGQGGQPQHF. Combining the CDR3 with reference TRBV19 and TRBJ1-5 gives the whole variable domain DGGITQSPKYLFRKEGQNVTLSCEQNLNHDAMYWYRQDPGQGLRLIYYSQIVNDFQKGDIAEGYSVSREKKESFPLTVTSAQKNPTAFYLCASSLLGQGGQPQHFGDGTRLSIL.

V and J are TRBV19 and TRBJ2-7; as DNA is missing, the TRBD1 call by TCRdb cannot be tested. The CDR3 is made up of 12 amino acids. Germline V lookup: CDR1 LNHDA, CDR2 SQIVND (reference sequence). CDR3 residues: CASSNTGQGKYF.

The V call is TRBV18, the J call TRBJ1-4. In germline, CDR1 is KGHSH, CDR2 LQKENI. The CDR3 totals 15 residues. CDR3 loop: CASSPSGATDEKLFF.

The genes are TRBV5-4 and TRBJ2-1; without DNA, the TCRdb call of TRBD1 cannot be checked. Germline loops: CDR1 SGHNT, CDR2 YYREEE (reference sequence). The CDR3 is 13 amino acids. Here the CDR3 reads CASSVQGGSEQFF. The entire variable domain, with the rest obtained from reference TRBV5-4 and TRBJ2-1, is as follows: ETGVTQSPTHLIKTRGQQVTLRCSSQSGHNTVSWYQQALGQGPQFIFQYYREEENGRGNFPPRFSGLQFPNYSSELNVNALELDDSALYLCASSVQGGSEQFFGPGTRLTVL.